Given below is one T cell receptor beta chain in context. This entry belongs to a study of blood T cell repertoires in COVID-19. Some clones are missing from TCRdb's copy, which holds only in-frame ones; the method was immunoSEQ multiplex PCR. The sample holds approximately 320,000 clones; roughly 85% are singletons and the top ten take approximately 7.5%. This sequence originates from a human donor in a cohort sampled during active COVID-19. The specimen sequenced was peripheral blood.

CDR3 nucleotides: TGTGCCAGCAGCTCCGGGACTAGCGGGGGGCAAGAGACCCAGTACTTC. It is translated as CASSSGTSGGQETQYF. This chain connects TRBV7-3 to TRBJ2-5, with 15 bases matching TRBD2. The V gene end was trimmed by 4 bases and the J gene end by 2 bases; junction bases not matched to a gene: 2. Germline CDR1 reads SGHTA; CDR2 reads FQGTGA. This CDR3 comprises 16 residues.